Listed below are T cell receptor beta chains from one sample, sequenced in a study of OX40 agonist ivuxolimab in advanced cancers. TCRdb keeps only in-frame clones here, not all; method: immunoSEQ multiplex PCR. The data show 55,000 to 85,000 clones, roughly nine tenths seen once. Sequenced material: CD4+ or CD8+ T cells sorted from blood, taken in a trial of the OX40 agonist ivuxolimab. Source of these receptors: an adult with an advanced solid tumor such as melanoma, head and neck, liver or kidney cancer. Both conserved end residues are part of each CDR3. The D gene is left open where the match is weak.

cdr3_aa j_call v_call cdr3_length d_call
CSDTTGGGYGYTF TRBJ1-2 TRBV29-1 13 TRBD1
CATREGGQETQYF TRBJ2-5 TRBV7-9 13 -
CASSPLEGAHGATNEKLFF TRBJ1-4 TRBV6-7 19 -
CASSPQSGSFHNEQFF TRBJ2-1 TRBV9 16 -
CASTGGGGETQYF TRBJ2-5 TRBV5-4 13 -
CASSPRQGLNTEAFF TRBJ1-1 TRBV19 15 TRBD1
CASSQARVWDEKLFF TRBJ1-4 TRBV18 15 -
CASSDKNTANVFF TRBJ2-1 TRBV10-1 13 -
CASSKQGSSYEQYF TRBJ2-7 TRBV6-1 14 TRBD1
CASSLTLMNTEAFF TRBJ1-1 TRBV27 14 -
CASSSGNWDLNTEAFF TRBJ1-1 TRBV21-1 16 -
CASSLVAGSSYEQYF TRBJ2-7 TRBV11-2 15 -
CASSSTGLGSGDTQYF TRBJ2-3 TRBV27 16 TRBD2
CASSVVQGYEQFF TRBJ2-1 TRBV9 13 -
CAVGGLAGSDTQYF TRBJ2-5 TRBV19 14 TRBD2
CASSEAWAGSYYEQYF TRBJ2-7 TRBV6-1 16 -